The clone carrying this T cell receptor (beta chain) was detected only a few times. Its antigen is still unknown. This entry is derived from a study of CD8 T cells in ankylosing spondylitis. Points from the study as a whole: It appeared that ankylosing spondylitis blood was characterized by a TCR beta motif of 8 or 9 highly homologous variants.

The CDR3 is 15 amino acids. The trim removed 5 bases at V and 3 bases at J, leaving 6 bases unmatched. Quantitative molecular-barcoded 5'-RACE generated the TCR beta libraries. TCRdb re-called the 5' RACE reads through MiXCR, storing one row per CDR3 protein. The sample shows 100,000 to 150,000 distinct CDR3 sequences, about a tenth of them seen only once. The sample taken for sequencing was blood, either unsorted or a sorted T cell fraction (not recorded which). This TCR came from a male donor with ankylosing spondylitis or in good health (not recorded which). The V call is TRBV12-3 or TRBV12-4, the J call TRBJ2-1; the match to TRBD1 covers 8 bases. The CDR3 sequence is CASSQDRVGYNEQFF. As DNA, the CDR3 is TGTGCCAGCAGTCAGGACAGGGTCGGCTACAATGAGCAGTTCTTC.